A selection of T cell receptor beta chains follows, all from one sample in a study of shared clonotypes between healthy human individuals. Here immunoSEQ multiplex PCR was the method, and the copy in TCRdb shows in-frame clones only, minus some. The table includes approximately 2,300,000 clones, about nine tenths detected once. Input material: naive CD4+ T cells from PBMCs. Receptors were obtained from a man between 18 and 35 years old in good health. Some clones in this sample may be carry-over from other donors' samples. Both conserved end residues are part of each CDR3. The D gene is left open where the match is weak. Clone size is stated in some rows and not others, as once, few, many or a class when expanded.

v_call	clone_size	d_call	j_call	cdr3_aa	cdr3_nt
TRBV2	.	.	TRBJ2-4	CASSNLVGGFIQYF	TGTGCCAGCAGCAACTTAGTGGGAGGATTCATTCAGTACTTC
TRBV5-4	once	TRBD2	TRBJ2-5	CASSRGLASGETQYF	TGTGCCAGCAGCCGAGGACTAGCCTCGGGGGAGACCCAGTACTTC
TRBV30	.	.	TRBJ2-5	CAWTRRETQYF	TGTGCCTGGACCCGGCGGGAGACCCAGTACTTC
TRBV9	.	.	TRBJ1-3	CASSVDPESSGNTIYF	TGTGCCAGCAGCGTAGATCCGGAGAGCTCTGGAAACACCATATATTTT
TRBV11-2	.	.	TRBJ2-7	CASSSVYEQYF	TGTGCCAGCAGCTCCGTTTACGAGCAGTACTTC
TRBV19	.	.	TRBJ1-1	CASGKGVGTEAFF	TGTGCCAGTGGTAAAGGGGTGGGAACTGAAGCTTTCTTT
TRBV7-2	.	.	TRBJ2-1	CASSQGTRAYNEQFF	TGTGCCAGCAGCCAGGGGACAAGGGCCTACAATGAGCAGTTCTTC
TRBV5-4	.	TRBD2	TRBJ2-1	CASRIAAGGNEQFF	TGTGCCAGCAGGATCGCAGCGGGGGGCAATGAGCAGTTCTTC
TRBV19	.	.	TRBJ2-1	CASSLFGGSTYNEQFF	TGTGCCAGTAGTTTGTTTGGCGGTAGTACCTACAATGAGCAGTTCTTC
TRBV15	.	.	TRBJ1-4	CATSLRRQEKLFF	TGTGCCACCAGCTTGCGGAGGCAGGAAAAACTGTTTTTT
TRBV5-1	once	.	TRBJ2-5	CASSAGTDIQETQYF	TGCGCCAGCAGCGCTGGGACGGACATTCAAGAGACCCAGTACTTC
TRBV9	.	TRBD2	TRBJ2-3	CASSGGRTDTQYF	TGTGCCAGCAGCGGCGGGAGGACAGATACGCAGTATTTT
TRBV9	.	.	TRBJ1-5	CASSPGDNQPQHF	TGTGCCAGCAGCCCGGGGGACAATCAGCCCCAGCATTTT
TRBV6-1	.	.	TRBJ2-7	CASAIVRVGEQYF	TGTGCCAGTGCAATTGTGAGGGTTGGGGAGCAGTACTTC
TRBV7-2	.	TRBD2	TRBJ2-3	CASSLALAGGADTQYF	TGTGCCAGCAGCTTAGCCCTAGCGGGAGGCGCAGATACGCAGTATTTT
TRBV5-4	.	.	TRBJ2-3	CASSPLRDTSTDTQYF	TGTGCCAGCAGCCCCCTCCGGGACACTAGCACAGATACGCAGTATTTT
TRBV18	.	.	TRBJ2-7	CASSPDSYEQYF	TGTGCCAGCTCACCTGACTCTTACGAGCAGTACTTC
TRBV5-1	.	.	TRBJ2-5	CASSLASFGSQETQYF	TGCGCCAGCAGCTTGGCGTCCTTTGGCAGCCAAGAGACCCAGTACTTC
TRBV30	.	TRBD1	TRBJ1-3	CAWSVKGAGGNTIYF	TGTGCCTGGAGTGTGAAGGGGGCGGGAGGAAACACCATATATTTT
TRBV4-1	few	.	TRBJ1-3	CASSQVGGGLRDF	TGCGCCAGCAGCCAAGTGGGGGGCGGGTTACGCGATTTT
TRBV14	.	TRBD2	TRBJ2-7	CASSQATDWREFSREQYF	TGTGCCAGCAGCCAAGCCACGGATTGGCGGGAGTTTTCCCGCGAGCAGTACTTC
TRBV6-1	once	.	TRBJ1-1	CASSEYLAGRWARDTEAFF	TGTGCCAGCAGTGAATATTTGGCCGGTCGGTGGGCTAGGGACACTGAAGCTTTCTTT
TRBV19	.	TRBD2	TRBJ2-1	CASSIGVAGQNEQFF	TGTGCCAGTAGTATAGGGGTAGCGGGTCAAAATGAGCAGTTCTTC